Detailed here is one T cell receptor (beta chain). Method: immunoSEQ multiplex PCR; TCRdb's copy keeps in-frame clones and lacks some. In the table there are around 71,000 clones, less than 95% of which are singletons. This sample is part of a study of control samples from healthy donors and cancer patients. V was cut by 2 bases and J by 2 bases, with 9 bases left in between. Germline CDR1 is SGHVS and CDR2 is FNYEAQ. The CDR3 is made up of 14 amino acids. This clonotype was obtained from a woman in her 50s with colorectal cancer. J is TRBJ1-1 and V is TRBV7-6; D is uncertain. The sequencing sample was made of PBMCs. The CDR3 region has the DNA TGTGCCAGCAGCTTAAGGGTCGGAAACACTGAAGCTTTCTTT. This gives the protein CASSLRVGNTEAFF.